Presented here are 18 T cell receptor beta chains from one specimen sequenced in a study of T cells in Graves' hyperthyroidism and ophthalmopathy. RNA transcripts were the template for amplifying TCR beta CDR3 regions. The primer set for the first-round RT-PCR of the TCR CDR3 was HTBI. Via MiXCR, TCRdb re-called the multiplex PCR reads, giving one row per CDR3 protein. The sample includes about 360,000 distinct CDR3 sequences, 13% of them seen just once. What was sequenced was blood. All receptors come from a woman under 30 with Graves' hyperthyroidism.

In this sample, this clonotype turned up many times. The genes are TRBV7-2 and TRBJ2-5; D may be TRBD1 or TRBD2 (6 bases each). V dropped 1 base and J dropped 9 bases, with 18 bases sitting between them. The V gene's germline CDR1 is SGHTA and CDR2 FQGNSA. This CDR3 is 15 amino acids long. CDR3 sequence: CASSLVTGEEGAQYF. As DNA, the CDR3 is TGTGCCAGCAGCTTAGTTACGGGAGAAGAGGGGGCCCAGTACTTC.

This clonotype was observed a handful of times. J is TRBJ1-4 and V is TRBV19; the D gene is possibly TRBD1 (5 bases). The germline CDR1 and CDR2 sequences are LNHDA and SQIVND (reference sequence). This CDR3 is 15 amino acids long. With 3 bases removed from V and 3 bases from J, the gap between germline ends came to 11 bases. This chain's CDR3 is CASSIPGPANEKLFF. The CDR3 nucleotides are TGTGCCAGTAGTATTCCGGGGCCAGCTAATGAAAAACTGTTTTTT. The full variable domain, with the rest looked up from reference TRBV19 and TRBJ1-4, is DGGITQSPKYLFRKEGQNVTLSCEQNLNHDAMYWYRQDPGQGLRLIYYSQIVNDFQKGDIAEGYSVSREKKESFPLTVTSAQKNPTAFYLCASSIPGPANEKLFFGSGTQLSVL.

The sample holds a few counts of this clonotype. V gene TRBV5-1 combines with J gene TRBJ2-1, with D perhaps given as TRBD1 or TRBD2 (5 bases each). Germline CDR1 SGHRS, CDR2 YFSETQ. CDR3 length equals 17 residues. With 4 bases removed from V and 6 bases from J, the gap between germline ends came to 23 bases. The CDR3: CASSAQVGQGAGNEQFF. In nucleotides, the CDR3 is TGCGCCAGCAGCGCTCAGGTAGGGCAGGGTGCGGGCAATGAGCAGTTCTTC.

This clonotype has more than one count but fewer than ten. V is TRBV6-1 and J is TRBJ1-5; D not resolved. V was cut by 5 bases and J by 3 bases, with 11 bases left in between. Germline-derived CDR1 and CDR2 are MNHNS and SASEGT. The CDR3 is 14 amino acids. CDR3: CASSWRQSNQPQHF. The CDR3 DNA sequence: TGTGCCAGCAGTTGGAGGCAGTCCAATCAGCCCCAGCATTTT.

This clonotype was seen at least ten times. The V call is TRBV12-3 or TRBV12-4, the J call TRBJ2-7; 11 bases are shared with TRBD2. CDR3 size: 17 residues. After removal of 4 bases from V and 4 bases from J, the junction contained 12 bases not matched to a gene. CDR3 in DNA: TGTGCCAGCAGTTCTCTCTGGGGGACTAGCGGAATTTACGAGCAGTACTTC. Amino acids: CASSSLWGTSGIYEQYF.

There are many counts of this clonotype. V gene TRBV27 combines with J gene TRBJ1-6, with D possibly matching TRBD1 (5 bases). The CDR3 totals 15 residues. CDR1 MNHEY and CDR2 SMNVEV come from the germline V gene (reference sequence). The V end was cut by 7 bases, the J end by 3 bases, with 13 bases between. The CDR3 DNA reads TGTGCCAGCACCCGGACACTCGACTATAATTCACCCCTCCACTTT. It yields the protein CASTRTLDYNSPLHF.

This clonotype was detected ten times or more. The chain combines TRBV20-1 with TRBJ1-5; 8 bases match TRBD1. Germline loops: CDR1 DFQATT, CDR2 SNEGSKA (reference sequence). Trimming cost V 5 bases and J 8 bases; bases outside gene matches: 8. This CDR3 is built from 13 residues. CDR3: CSAHYPGGKPQHF. The CDR3 DNA sequence: TGCAGTGCTCACTACCCAGGGGGCAAGCCCCAGCATTTT.

This clonotype was seen many times. The CDR3 here is CASSLDRDRGRVHGYTF. CDR3 nucleotides: TGTGCCAGCAGTCTAGACCGGGACAGGGGAAGAGTCCATGGCTACACCTTC. V gene TRBV27 combines with J gene TRBJ1-2; 10 bases fit TRBD1. The germline gives CDR1 MNHEY, CDR2 SMNVEV (reference sequence). This CDR3 spans 17 amino acids. J gave up 6 bases and V 5 bases, and 15 bases lay outside the gene matches.

In regard to this clonotype: With a much larger clone just one base away, this may be a read error. The gene calls are TRBV2 and TRBJ2-7; D is perhaps TRBD1 (5 bases). CDR1 is SNHLY, CDR2 FYNNEI, per germline. The CDR3 runs to 14 residues. The V end was cut by 4 bases, the J end by 1 base, with 11 bases between. Here the CDR3 reads CASSGQGVSYEQYF. The CDR3, as DNA: TGTGCCAGCAGTGGGCAGGGTGTTTCCTACGAGCAGTACTTC.

The V gene is TRBV6-1, the J gene TRBJ1-1; D is ambiguous. Germline V gene lookup returns CDR1 MNHNS and CDR2 SASEGT. The CDR3 length is 14 residues. Trimming removed 3 bases at V and 2 bases at J, with 10 bases between. CDR3 loop: CASSELQLNTEAFF. In DNA form, the CDR3 reads TGTGCCAGCAGTGAGCTACAGCTTAACACTGAAGCTTTCTTT.

This clonotype came up many times. This chain joins TRBV4-3 and TRBJ2-1; no definite D call. V was shortened by 0 bases and J by 10 bases, with 13 bases between the two germline ends. The CDR3 extends over 14 amino acids. The germline gives CDR1 LGHNA, CDR2 YSLEER. CDR3 bases: TGCGCCAGCAGCCAAGAGTATACGGCCATCGAGCAGTTCTTC. Encoded protein: CASSQEYTAIEQFF.

This clonotype was recorded many times. The chain joins TRBV11-1 to TRBJ2-6; TRBD2 is a possible D gene (5 bases). Trimming left V 6 bases short and J 4 bases short, with 13 bases between. The CDR3 totals 15 residues. Germline values: CDR1 SGHAT, CDR2 FQDESV (reference sequence). CDR3 nucleotides: TGTGCCAGCAGTCGAGCGGTCTTGGGGGCCAACGTCCTGACTTTC. It yields the protein CASSRAVLGANVLTF.

This clonotype came up many times. The rearrangement uses TRBV12-3 or TRBV12-4 and TRBJ2-2; 8 nucleotides match TRBD1. The junction had 4 bases not matched to a gene; V was cut back by 3 bases and J by 7 bases. The CDR3 is 14 residues long. The CDR3 nucleotides are TGTGCCAGCAGTTTCGATACAGGGGGCGGGGAGCTGTTTTTT. It translates to CASSFDTGGGELFF.

This clonotype was counted at least ten times. V gene TRBV20-1 combines with J gene TRBJ1-1, with unresolved D. Between the trimmed V and J ends, which lost 5 bases and 6 bases, there was a span of 16 bases. Looked up from germline, CDR1 is DFQATT and CDR2 is SNEGSKA (reference sequence). The CDR3 spans 13 residues. The CDR3 DNA follows: TGCAGTGCTTTGCACCGAACGGGGTCTGAAGCTTTCTTT. Translated, it gives CSALHRTGSEAFF.

At least ten counts were recorded for this clonotype. The gene calls are TRBV28 and TRBJ1-2; 8 positions match TRBD1. Germline V lookup: CDR1 MDHEN, CDR2 SYDVKM. Trimming removed 10 bases from V and 6 bases from J; junction bases left unmatched: 13. This CDR3 contains 14 residues. CDR3 coding DNA: TGTGCCACTTCCTGGCGGACAGGGAATGATGGCTACACCTTC. It yields the protein CATSWRTGNDGYTF.

This clonotype was detected ten times or more. The chain is built from TRBV5-1 and TRBJ2-3; D remains unclear. This CDR3 is 12 amino acids long. Trimming pared 5 bases from V and 2 bases from J, leaving 6 bases between. Germline V CDR1 and CDR2: SGHRS, YFSETQ. Written as DNA, the CDR3 is TGCGCCAGCAGATGGTCCACAGATACGCAGTATTTT. This encodes CASRWSTDTQYF. Combining the CDR3 with reference TRBV5-1 and TRBJ2-3 gives the whole variable domain KAGVTQTPRYLIKTRGQQVTLSCSPISGHRSVSWYQQTPGQGLQFLFEYFSETQRNKGNFPGRFSGRQFSNSRSEMNVSTLELGDSALYLCASRWSTDTQYFGPGTRLTVL.

Many counts were recorded for this clonotype. The V and J genes are TRBV20-1 and TRBJ2-1, with D possibly matching TRBD2 (6 bases). Germline V gives CDR1 DFQATT, CDR2 SNEGSKA (reference sequence). The germline V and J ends were trimmed by 0 bases and 6 bases, with 18 bases remaining between them. The CDR3 runs to 16 residues. The CDR3 DNA is TGCAGTGCTAGAGATAAGGCGGGACTGTCAGGCAATGAGCAGTTCTTC. It translates to CSARDKAGLSGNEQFF.

This clonotype was detected many times. CDR3 coding DNA: TGTGCCAGCAGCCCCCTAACAGGCACAGATACGCAGTATTTT. Translated: CASSPLTGTDTQYF. This sequence joins TRBV14 and TRBJ2-3; D is uncertain. This CDR3 contains 14 residues. V gave up 4 bases and J gave up 1 base, with 9 bases separating them. CDR1 is SGHDN and CDR2 is FVKESK in the germline V gene.